The rows below give T cell receptor beta chains drawn from one sample of a study of cytomegalovirus exposure and HLA in healthy donors. Clones were read by immunoSEQ multiplex PCR, and TCRdb kept only the in-frame ones, dropping some. The repertoire shows over 200,000 clones; the top ten hold about 0.9%. The sample consisted of PBMCs. These receptors came from a woman aged 25 to 39 in good health and CMV-seropositive. Each CDR3 is given with its conserved first and last residue. Fields, in order: D gene, J gene, V gene, CDR3 length, CDR3 protein, CDR3 DNA. The D gene is left open where the match is weak.

d_call: TRBD1; j_call: TRBJ2-7; v_call: TRBV7-8; cdr3_length: 19; cdr3_aa: CASSSSKDRVEGITYEQYF; cdr3_nt: TGTGCCAGCAGCAGTTCTAAGGACAGGGTCGAGGGGATCACCTACGAGCAGTACTTC
d_call: TRBD2; j_call: TRBJ2-7; v_call: TRBV11-2; cdr3_length: 15; cdr3_aa: CASSGGLAALYEQYF; cdr3_nt: TGTGCCAGCAGCGGCGGACTAGCGGCTTTATACGAGCAGTACTTC
d_call: TRBD1; j_call: TRBJ2-7; v_call: TRBV28; cdr3_length: 15; cdr3_aa: CASSLGKQGWYEQYF; cdr3_nt: TGTGCCAGCAGTTTGGGGAAACAGGGGTGGTACGAGCAGTACTTC
d_call: TRBD2; j_call: TRBJ2-1; v_call: TRBV19; cdr3_length: 16; cdr3_aa: CASSYATSGVYNEQFF; cdr3_nt: TGTGCCAGTAGCTACGCTACTAGCGGCGTTTACAATGAGCAGTTCTTC
d_call: -; j_call: TRBJ2-7; v_call: TRBV30; cdr3_length: 16; cdr3_aa: CAWNSRGGHSGYEQYF; cdr3_nt: TGTGCCTGGAATTCTAGAGGAGGCCACTCCGGGTACGAGCAGTACTTC
d_call: -; j_call: TRBJ1-2; v_call: TRBV18; cdr3_length: 13; cdr3_aa: CASSPAGNYGYTF; cdr3_nt: TGTGCCAGCTCACCCGCCGGGAACTATGGCTACACCTTC
d_call: TRBD1; j_call: TRBJ1-1; v_call: TRBV6-6; cdr3_length: 14; cdr3_aa: CASSTGQGATEAFF; cdr3_nt: TGTGCCAGCAGTACCGGACAGGGGGCTACTGAAGCTTTCTTT
d_call: -; j_call: TRBJ2-7; v_call: TRBV19; cdr3_length: 14; cdr3_aa: CASSIRGPIYEQYF; cdr3_nt: TGTGCCAGTAGTATCAGGGGCCCCATCTACGAGCAGTACTTC
d_call: TRBD1; j_call: TRBJ1-1; v_call: TRBV6-5; cdr3_length: 14; cdr3_aa: CASRVTGARGEAFF; cdr3_nt: TGTGCCAGCAGGGTGACAGGGGCGAGGGGTGAAGCTTTCTTT
d_call: -; j_call: TRBJ2-1; v_call: TRBV11-3; cdr3_length: 17; cdr3_aa: CASSLVVSADTGNEQFF; cdr3_nt: TGTGCCAGCAGCTTAGTGGTTTCTGCGGACACGGGCAATGAGCAGTTCTTC
d_call: -; j_call: TRBJ1-2; v_call: TRBV6-6; cdr3_length: 13; cdr3_aa: CASSQAGNYGYTF; cdr3_nt: TGTGCCAGCAGTCAGGCAGGAAACTATGGCTACACCTTC
d_call: TRBD1; j_call: TRBJ1-2; v_call: TRBV29-1; cdr3_length: 14; cdr3_aa: CSAVTGGMDRGYTF; cdr3_nt: TGCAGCGCGGTTACAGGGGGCATGGATAGAGGCTACACCTTC
d_call: -; j_call: TRBJ1-5; v_call: TRBV28; cdr3_length: 16; cdr3_aa: CASSPLDWRGNQPQHF; cdr3_nt: TGTGCCAGCAGTCCCCTGGACTGGAGGGGCAATCAGCCCCAGCATTTT
d_call: TRBD1; j_call: TRBJ1-1; v_call: TRBV18; cdr3_length: 13; cdr3_aa: CASSQGTGSEAFF; cdr3_nt: TGTGCCAGCTCACAAGGGACAGGGTCTGAAGCTTTCTTT
d_call: -; j_call: TRBJ2-1; v_call: TRBV27; cdr3_length: 15; cdr3_aa: CATINTGSSYNEQFF; cdr3_nt: TGTGCCACCATAAATACAGGGAGCTCCTACAATGAGCAGTTCTTC
d_call: -; j_call: TRBJ1-2; v_call: TRBV29-1; cdr3_length: 14; cdr3_aa: CSVEDQTRGYGYTF; cdr3_nt: TGCAGCGTTGAAGATCAAACTCGGGGCTATGGCTACACCTTC
d_call: -; j_call: TRBJ2-7; v_call: TRBV2; cdr3_length: 14; cdr3_aa: CASTWGDSSYEQYF; cdr3_nt: TGTGCCAGCACTTGGGGCGATAGCTCCTACGAGCAGTACTTC
d_call: TRBD1; j_call: TRBJ1-2; v_call: TRBV27; cdr3_length: 14; cdr3_aa: CASSLFRGNYGYTF; cdr3_nt: TGTGCCAGCAGTTTATTCAGGGGGAACTATGGCTACACCTTC
d_call: TRBD1; j_call: TRBJ1-2; v_call: TRBV9; cdr3_length: 16; cdr3_aa: CASSISGDRGRSGYTF; cdr3_nt: TGTGCCAGCAGTATATCCGGGGACAGGGGGCGCTCTGGCTACACCTTC
d_call: TRBD1; j_call: TRBJ2-5; v_call: TRBV7-2; cdr3_length: 14; cdr3_aa: CASSPGGREETQYF; cdr3_nt: TGTGCCAGCAGCCCAGGGGGCAGAGAAGAGACCCAGTACTTC
d_call: TRBD2; j_call: TRBJ2-5; v_call: TRBV4-3; cdr3_length: 14; cdr3_aa: CASSLREGAETQYF; cdr3_nt: TGCGCCAGCAGCCTAAGGGAGGGCGCAGAGACCCAGTACTTC
d_call: TRBD1; j_call: TRBJ1-3; v_call: TRBV2; cdr3_length: 17; cdr3_aa: CASSAGTGGISGNTIYF; cdr3_nt: TGTGCCAGCAGTGCCGGGACAGGGGGGATCTCTGGAAACACCATATATTTT
d_call: -; j_call: TRBJ1-4; v_call: TRBV4-3; cdr3_length: 12; cdr3_aa: CASSPDSEKLFF; cdr3_nt: TGCGCCAGCAGCCCGGACAGTGAAAAACTGTTTTTT
d_call: -; j_call: TRBJ2-3; v_call: TRBV7-8; cdr3_length: 16; cdr3_aa: CASSWPSSARTDTQYF; cdr3_nt: TGTGCCAGCAGCTGGCCCTCGAGCGCTCGCACAGATACGCAGTATTTT
d_call: -; j_call: TRBJ2-1; v_call: TRBV19; cdr3_length: 13; cdr3_aa: CASSARLGDEQFF; cdr3_nt: TGTGCCAGTAGTGCTCGACTAGGGGATGAGCAGTTCTTC
d_call: TRBD2; j_call: TRBJ2-1; v_call: TRBV5-1; cdr3_length: 16; cdr3_aa: CASSGLGLAGGNEQFF; cdr3_nt: TGCGCCAGCAGCGGCTTAGGACTAGCGGGAGGCAATGAGCAGTTCTTC
d_call: -; j_call: TRBJ1-5; v_call: TRBV6-1; cdr3_length: 16; cdr3_aa: CASSENGGATNQPQHF; cdr3_nt: TGTGCCAGCAGTGAAAATGGGGGGGCTACGAATCAGCCCCAGCATTTT
d_call: -; j_call: TRBJ1-2; v_call: TRBV19; cdr3_length: 13; cdr3_aa: CATRLDRNYGYTF; cdr3_nt: TGTGCCACCCGCTTAGACAGGAACTATGGCTACACCTTC
d_call: -; j_call: TRBJ1-1; v_call: TRBV10-3; cdr3_length: 18; cdr3_aa: CAISESNSRAGGGTEAFF; cdr3_nt: TGTGCCATCAGTGAGTCGAATTCCCGGGCAGGAGGAGGGACTGAAGCTTTCTTT
d_call: -; j_call: TRBJ2-2; v_call: TRBV27; cdr3_length: 13; cdr3_aa: CASTKGYTGELFF; cdr3_nt: TGTGCCAGCACCAAGGGGTACACCGGGGAGCTGTTTTTT
d_call: -; j_call: TRBJ2-2; v_call: TRBV7-8; cdr3_length: 14; cdr3_aa: CASSLDRGTGELFF; cdr3_nt: TGTGCCAGCAGCTTAGACCGGGGCACCGGGGAGCTGTTTTTT
d_call: TRBD2; j_call: TRBJ2-7; v_call: TRBV2; cdr3_length: 16; cdr3_aa: CASSGGSGSVFYEQYF; cdr3_nt: TGTGCCAGCAGTGGGGGGAGCGGGAGTGTTTTTTACGAGCAGTACTTC
d_call: -; j_call: TRBJ1-6; v_call: TRBV11-2; cdr3_length: 17; cdr3_aa: CASSSHLVSSYNSPLHF; cdr3_nt: TGTGCCAGCAGCTCCCACCTCGTGAGCTCCTATAATTCACCCCTCCACTTT
d_call: TRBD1; j_call: TRBJ1-2; v_call: TRBV7-2; cdr3_length: 17; cdr3_aa: CASSLRDRVNPLYGYTF; cdr3_nt: TGTGCCAGCAGCCTCCGGGACAGGGTAAATCCTCTCTATGGCTACACCTTC
d_call: -; j_call: TRBJ1-1; v_call: TRBV7-8; cdr3_length: 12; cdr3_aa: CASSFVPPGAFF; cdr3_nt: TGTGCCAGCAGCTTCGTGCCCCCGGGAGCTTTCTTT
d_call: -; j_call: TRBJ2-1; v_call: TRBV5-4; cdr3_length: 15; cdr3_aa: CASSLVAGPGDEQFF; cdr3_nt: TGTGCCAGCAGCTTGGTGGCAGGGCCTGGGGATGAGCAGTTCTTC
d_call: TRBD1; j_call: TRBJ2-5; v_call: TRBV7-2; cdr3_length: 13; cdr3_aa: CASSTTGEATQYF; cdr3_nt: TGTGCCAGCAGCACGACAGGGGAGGCGACCCAGTACTTC
d_call: -; j_call: TRBJ2-7; v_call: TRBV11-2; cdr3_length: 17; cdr3_aa: CASSLRGGGTGDYEQYF; cdr3_nt: TGTGCCAGCAGCTTAAGAGGGGGGGGGACAGGAGACTACGAGCAGTACTTC
d_call: -; j_call: TRBJ2-7; v_call: TRBV7-2; cdr3_length: 14; cdr3_aa: CASSQRGLPSEQYF; cdr3_nt: TGTGCCAGCAGCCAACGGGGTCTTCCCAGCGAGCAGTACTTC
d_call: -; j_call: TRBJ1-1; v_call: TRBV5-1; cdr3_length: 16; cdr3_aa: CASSLSQGPFGTEAFF; cdr3_nt: TGCGCCAGCAGCTTGTCACAGGGCCCATTCGGCACTGAAGCTTTCTTT
d_call: -; j_call: TRBJ2-1; v_call: TRBV29-1; cdr3_length: 14; cdr3_aa: CSVETGYQDNEQFF; cdr3_nt: TGCAGCGTTGAAACAGGGTATCAGGACAATGAGCAGTTCTTC